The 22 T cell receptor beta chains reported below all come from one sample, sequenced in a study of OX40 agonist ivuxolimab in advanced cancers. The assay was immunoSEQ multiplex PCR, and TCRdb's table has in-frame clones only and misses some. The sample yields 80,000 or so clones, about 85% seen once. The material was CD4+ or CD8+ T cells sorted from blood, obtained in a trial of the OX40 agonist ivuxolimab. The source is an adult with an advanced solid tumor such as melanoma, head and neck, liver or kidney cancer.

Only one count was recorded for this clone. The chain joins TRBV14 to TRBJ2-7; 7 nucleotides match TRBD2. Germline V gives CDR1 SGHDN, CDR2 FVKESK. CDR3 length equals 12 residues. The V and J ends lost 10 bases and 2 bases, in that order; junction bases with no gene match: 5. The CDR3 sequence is CATRTRPYEQYF. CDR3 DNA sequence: TGTGCCACCCGGACTAGACCCTACGAGCAGTACTTC.

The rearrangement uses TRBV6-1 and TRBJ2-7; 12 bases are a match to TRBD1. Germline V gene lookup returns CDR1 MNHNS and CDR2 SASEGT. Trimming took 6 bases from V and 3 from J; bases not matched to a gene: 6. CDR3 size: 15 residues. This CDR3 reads CASSGRDRGLYEQYF. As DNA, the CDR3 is TGTGCCAGCAGCGGCCGGGACAGGGGGCTCTACGAGCAGTACTTC.

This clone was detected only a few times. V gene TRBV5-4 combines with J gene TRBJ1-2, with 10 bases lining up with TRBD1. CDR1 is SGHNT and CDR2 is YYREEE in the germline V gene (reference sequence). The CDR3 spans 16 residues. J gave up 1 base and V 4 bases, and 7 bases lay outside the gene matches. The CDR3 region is CASSLPTGGLNYGYTF. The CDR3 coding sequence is TGTGCCAGCAGCCTGCCGACAGGGGGCCTTAACTATGGCTACACCTTC.

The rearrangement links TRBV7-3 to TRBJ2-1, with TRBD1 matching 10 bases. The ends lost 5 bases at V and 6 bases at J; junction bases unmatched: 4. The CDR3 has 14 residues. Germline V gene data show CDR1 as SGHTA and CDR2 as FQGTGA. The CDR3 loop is CASSPRTGGNEQFF. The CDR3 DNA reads TGTGCCAGCAGCCCCCGGACAGGGGGCAATGAGCAGTTCTTC.

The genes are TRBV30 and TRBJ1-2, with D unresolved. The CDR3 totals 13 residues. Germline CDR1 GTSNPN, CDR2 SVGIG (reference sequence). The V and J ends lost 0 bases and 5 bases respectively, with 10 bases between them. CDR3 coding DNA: TGTGCCTGGAGTGTACTCCCTATATATGGCTACACCTTC. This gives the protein CAWSVLPIYGYTF.

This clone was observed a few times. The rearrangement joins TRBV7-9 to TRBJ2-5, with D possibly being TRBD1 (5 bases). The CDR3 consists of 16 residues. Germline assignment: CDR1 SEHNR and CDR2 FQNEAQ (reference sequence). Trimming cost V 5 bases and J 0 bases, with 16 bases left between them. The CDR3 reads CASSRQTRTYQETQYF. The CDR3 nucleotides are TGTGCCAGCAGCCGACAGACCAGAACATACCAAGAGACCCAGTACTTC.

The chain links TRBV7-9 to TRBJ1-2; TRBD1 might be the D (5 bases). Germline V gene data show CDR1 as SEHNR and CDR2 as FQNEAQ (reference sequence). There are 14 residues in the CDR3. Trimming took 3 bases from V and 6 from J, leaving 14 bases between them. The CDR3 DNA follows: TGTGCCAGCAGCTTGCCCGGGTGGGGCGATGGCTACACCTTC. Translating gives CASSLPGWGDGYTF.

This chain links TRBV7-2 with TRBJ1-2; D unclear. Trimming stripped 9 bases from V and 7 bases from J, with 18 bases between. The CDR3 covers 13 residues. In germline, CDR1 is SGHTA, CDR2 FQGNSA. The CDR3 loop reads CASVGHEALGYTF. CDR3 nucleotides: TGTGCCAGTGTAGGCCATGAGGCCCTTGGCTACACCTTC.

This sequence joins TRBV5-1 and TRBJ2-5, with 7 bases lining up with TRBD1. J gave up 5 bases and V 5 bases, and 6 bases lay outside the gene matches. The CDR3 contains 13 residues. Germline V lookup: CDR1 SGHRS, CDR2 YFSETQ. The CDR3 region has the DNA TGCGCCAGCAGAACTACAGGGGTCGAGACCCAGTACTTC. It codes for CASRTTGVETQYF.

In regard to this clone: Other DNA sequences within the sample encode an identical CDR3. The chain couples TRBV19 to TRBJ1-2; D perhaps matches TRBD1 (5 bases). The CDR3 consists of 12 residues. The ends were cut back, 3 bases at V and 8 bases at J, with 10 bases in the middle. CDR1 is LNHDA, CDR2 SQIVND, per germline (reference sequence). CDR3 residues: CASSIQGGGYTF. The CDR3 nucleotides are TGTGCCAGTAGTATTCAGGGAGGGGGCTACACCTTC. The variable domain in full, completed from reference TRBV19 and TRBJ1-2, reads DGGITQSPKYLFRKEGQNVTLSCEQNLNHDAMYWYRQDPGQGLRLIYYSQIVNDFQKGDIAEGYSVSREKKESFPLTVTSAQKNPTAFYLCASSIQGGGYTFGSGTRLTVV.

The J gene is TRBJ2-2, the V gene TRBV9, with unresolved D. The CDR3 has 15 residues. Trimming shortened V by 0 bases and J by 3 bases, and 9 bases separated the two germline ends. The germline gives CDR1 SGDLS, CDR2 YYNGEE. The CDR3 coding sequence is TGTGCCAGCAGCGTAGATAGGACGGACACCGGGGAGCTGTTTTTT. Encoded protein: CASSVDRTDTGELFF.

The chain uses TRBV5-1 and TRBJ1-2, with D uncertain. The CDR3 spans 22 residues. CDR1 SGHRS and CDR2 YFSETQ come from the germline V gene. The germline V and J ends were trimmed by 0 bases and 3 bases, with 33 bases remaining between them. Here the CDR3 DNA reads TGCGCCAGCAGCTTGGGATCTTCGTGGTCGTGGACGGCTCTTTCTGAGGACTATGGCTACACCTTC. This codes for CASSLGSSWSWTALSEDYGYTF.

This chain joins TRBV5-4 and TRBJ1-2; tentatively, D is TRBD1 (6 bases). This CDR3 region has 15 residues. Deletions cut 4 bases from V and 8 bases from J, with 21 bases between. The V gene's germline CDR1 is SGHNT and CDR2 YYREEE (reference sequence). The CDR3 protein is CASSLSTGGLYGYTF. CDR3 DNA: TGTGCCAGCAGCCTATCCACTGGGGGGCTCTACGGCTACACCTTC.

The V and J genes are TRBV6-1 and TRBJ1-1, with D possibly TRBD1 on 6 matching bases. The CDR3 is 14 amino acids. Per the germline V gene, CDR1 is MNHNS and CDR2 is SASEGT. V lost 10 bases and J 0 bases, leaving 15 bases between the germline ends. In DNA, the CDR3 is TGTGCCACTCTTCTTGACAGGATGAACACTGAAGCTTTCTTT. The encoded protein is CATLLDRMNTEAFF.

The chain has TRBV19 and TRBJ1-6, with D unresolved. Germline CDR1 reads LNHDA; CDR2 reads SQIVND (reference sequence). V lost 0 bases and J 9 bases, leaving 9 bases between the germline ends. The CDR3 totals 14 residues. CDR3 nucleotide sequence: TGTGCCAGTAGTATAGAAGGGCCGGGTTCACCCCTCCACTTT. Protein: CASSIEGPGSPLHF.

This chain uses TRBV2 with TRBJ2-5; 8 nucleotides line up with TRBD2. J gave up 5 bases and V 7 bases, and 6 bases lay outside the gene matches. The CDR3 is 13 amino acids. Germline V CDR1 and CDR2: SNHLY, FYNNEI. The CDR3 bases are TGTGCCAGCAATACGGGGGGGAGGGAGACCCAGTACTTC. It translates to CASNTGGRETQYF.

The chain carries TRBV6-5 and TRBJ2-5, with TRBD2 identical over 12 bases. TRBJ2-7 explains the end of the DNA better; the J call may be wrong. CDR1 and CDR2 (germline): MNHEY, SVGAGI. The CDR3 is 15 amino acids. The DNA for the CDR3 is TGTGCCAGCAGACCGGTTGGACTAGCGGGATACGAGCAGTACTTC. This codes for CASRPVGLAGYEQYF.

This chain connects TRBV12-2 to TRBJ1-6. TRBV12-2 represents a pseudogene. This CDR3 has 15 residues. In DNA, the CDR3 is TGTGCAAGTCGCTTAGAGGGCGGGAGGAACTCACCCCTCCACTTT. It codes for CASRLEGGRNSPLHF.

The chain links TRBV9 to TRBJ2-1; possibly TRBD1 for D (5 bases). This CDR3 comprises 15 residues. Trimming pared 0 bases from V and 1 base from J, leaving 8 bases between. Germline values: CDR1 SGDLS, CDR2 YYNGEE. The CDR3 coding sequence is TGTGCCAGCAGCGTAGTAGGGGTGTCCTACAATGAGCAGTTCTTC. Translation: CASSVVGVSYNEQFF.

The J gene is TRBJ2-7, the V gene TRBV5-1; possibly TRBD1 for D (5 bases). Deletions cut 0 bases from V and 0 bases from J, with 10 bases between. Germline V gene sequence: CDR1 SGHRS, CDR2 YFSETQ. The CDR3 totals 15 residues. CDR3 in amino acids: CASSLEGSISYEQYF. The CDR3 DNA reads TGCGCCAGCAGCTTGGAGGGGTCAATCTCCTACGAGCAGTACTTC.

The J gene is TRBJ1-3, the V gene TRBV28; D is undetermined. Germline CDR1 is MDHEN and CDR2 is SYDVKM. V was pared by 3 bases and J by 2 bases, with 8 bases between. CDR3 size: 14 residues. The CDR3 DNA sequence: TGTGCCAGCAGTTTTGGCGGAGCTGGAAACACCATATATTTT. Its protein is CASSFGGAGNTIYF. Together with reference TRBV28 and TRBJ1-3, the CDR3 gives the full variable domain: DVKVTQSSRYLVKRTGEKVFLECVQDMDHENMFWYRQDPGLGLRLIYFSYDVKMKEKGDIPEGYSVSREKKERFSLILESASTNQTSMYLCASSFGGAGNTIYFGEGSWLTVV.

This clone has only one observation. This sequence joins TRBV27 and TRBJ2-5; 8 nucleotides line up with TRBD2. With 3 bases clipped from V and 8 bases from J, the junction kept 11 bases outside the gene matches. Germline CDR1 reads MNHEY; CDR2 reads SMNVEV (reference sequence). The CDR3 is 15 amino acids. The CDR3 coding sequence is TGTGCCAGCAGTTTGTTTAGCGGGACCCCACGCACCCAGTACTTC. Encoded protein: CASSLFSGTPRTQYF.